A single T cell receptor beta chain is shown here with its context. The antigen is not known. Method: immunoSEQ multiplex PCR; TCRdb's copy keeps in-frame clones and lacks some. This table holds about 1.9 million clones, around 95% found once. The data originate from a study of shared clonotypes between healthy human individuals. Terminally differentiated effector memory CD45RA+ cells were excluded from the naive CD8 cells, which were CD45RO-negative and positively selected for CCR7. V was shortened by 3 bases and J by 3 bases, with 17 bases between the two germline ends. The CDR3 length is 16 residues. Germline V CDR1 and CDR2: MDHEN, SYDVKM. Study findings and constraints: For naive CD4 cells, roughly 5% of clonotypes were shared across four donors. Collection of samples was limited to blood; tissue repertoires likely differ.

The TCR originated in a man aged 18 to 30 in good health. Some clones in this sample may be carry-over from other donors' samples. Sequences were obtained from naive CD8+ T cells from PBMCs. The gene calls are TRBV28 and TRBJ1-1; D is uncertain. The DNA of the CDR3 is TGTGCCAGCAGTTTGTATCGGGCGGGCGTAGACACTGAAGCTTTCTTT. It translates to CASSLYRAGVDTEAFF.